Listed below are T cell receptor beta chains from one sample, sequenced in a study of T cells after yellow fever vaccination. One entry per CDR3 protein, called by TCRdb with MiXCR from the 5' RACE reads. Counted here are 250,000 or so distinct CDR3 sequences, over 3% occurring once; the ten biggest clones make up around a fifth. The sequencing here drew on PBMCs, taken 15 days after the yellow fever booster vaccination. These receptors were obtained from a man aged 18 to 30 who received the YFV17D yellow fever vaccine. CDR3s include the opening cysteine and the closing phenylalanine or tryptophan. A D gene is named only where the DNA matches it firmly. Not every row has a clone size; where given, it reads once, few, many or a size class.

>TRBD1|many|TRBJ1-5|TRBV5-5
CASSTLGDRGQPQHF
TGTGCCAGCAGCACTCTTGGAGACAGGGGGCAGCCCCAGCATTTT
>.|many|TRBJ1-1|TRBV12-3/TRBV12-4
CASSLRWDTEAFF
TGTGCCAGCAGTTTAAGGTGGGACACTGAAGCTTTCTTT
>.|many|TRBJ1-1|TRBV4-1
CASSHFPRGNTEAFF
TGCGCCAGCAGCCATTTTCCCAGGGGAAACACTGAAGCTTTCTTT
>.|many|TRBJ1-1|TRBV18
CASSSEGNTEAFF
TGTGCCAGCTCCTCCGAGGGGAACACTGAAGCTTTCTTT
>TRBD1|many|TRBJ1-2|TRBV7-2
CASSPSGTGRFFGYTF
TGTGCCAGCAGCCCTAGTGGGACAGGGAGGTTTTTTGGCTACACCTTC
>TRBD1|.|TRBJ1-5|TRBV5-5
CASSLQGAYQPQHF
TGTGCCAGCAGCTTACAGGGGGCGTATCAGCCCCAGCATTTT
>TRBD1|many|TRBJ2-5|TRBV4-1
CASSQVVLDRRTQYF
TGCGCCAGCAGCCAAGTGGTTTTGGACAGGCGGACCCAGTACTTC
>.|many|TRBJ2-2|TRBV6-2/TRBV6-3
CASSYRGLRIMGTGELFF
TGTGCCAGCAGTTACAGAGGATTAAGGATTATGGGGACCGGGGAGCTGTTTTTT
>TRBD2|many|TRBJ2-3|TRBV12-3/TRBV12-4
CASSPHSGGTDTQYF
TGTGCCAGCAGTCCCCATAGCGGGGGCACAGATACGCAGTATTTT
>.|many|TRBJ2-7|TRBV7-2
CASSLALSYEQYF
TGTGCCAGCAGCTTAGCTTTGTCCTACGAGCAGTACTTC
>.|many|TRBJ2-2|TRBV6-2/TRBV6-3
CAGSWGPGELFF
TGTGCCGGATCGTGGGGTCCCGGGGAGCTGTTTTTT
>.|many|TRBJ1-5|TRBV20-1
CSASGRRGQPQHF
TGCAGTGCTAGCGGGCGGAGGGGTCAGCCCCAGCATTTT
>TRBD2|many|TRBJ2-3|TRBV6-1
CASTPGTNTDTQYF
TGTGCCAGCACCCCAGGGACTAACACAGATACGCAGTATTTT
>.|few|TRBJ1-1|TRBV11-2
CASTPRGVMNTEAFF
TGTGCCAGCACCCCCCGAGGGGTAATGAACACTGAAGCTTTCTTT
>.|many|TRBJ1-2|TRBV5-1
CASSPMPYQRLASNYGYTF
TGCGCCAGCAGCCCGATGCCTTATCAACGGCTGGCTAGTAACTATGGCTACACCTTC
>TRBD1|many|TRBJ2-1|TRBV7-9
CASSTTGTGGHNEQFF
TGTGCCAGCAGCACCACCGGGACAGGGGGACACAATGAGCAGTTCTTC
>.|many|TRBJ2-7|TRBV4-1
CASSQSGNYEQYF
TGCGCCAGCAGCCAATCAGGGAACTACGAGCAGTACTTC
>TRBD1|many|TRBJ1-2|TRBV5-1
CASSPGGTGSFNYGYTF
TGCGCCAGCAGCCCAGGGGGGACAGGTTCATTCAACTATGGCTACACCTTC
>.|many|TRBJ1-3|TRBV6-5
CASSYRWGSGNTIYF
TGTGCCAGCAGTTACCGGTGGGGATCTGGAAACACCATATATTTT
>.|.|TRBJ2-7|TRBV5-1
CASSLAGVSKQYF
TGCGCCAGCAGCTTGGCGGGGGTCAGTAAGCAGTACTTC
>.|many|TRBJ2-2|TRBV7-3
CASSSTTGELFF
TGTGCCAGCAGTTCCACCACCGGGGAGCTGTTTTTT
>.|many|TRBJ2-7|TRBV7-9
CASSLGGAEYF
TGTGCCAGCAGCCTCGGGGGAGCCGAGTACTTC
>.|many|TRBJ1-4|TRBV18
CASSLRTGNEKLFF
TGTGCCAGCTCACTGAGGACGGGAAATGAAAAACTGTTTTTT
>.|many|TRBJ2-2|TRBV5-1
CASGLHRNTGELFF
TGCGCCAGCGGCCTCCATCGGAACACCGGGGAGCTGTTTTTT
>.|.|TRBJ2-7|TRBV5-1
CASSPPVGYEQYF
TGCGCCAGCAGCCCGCCGGTGGGCTACGAGCAGTACTTC
>.|many|TRBJ1-2|TRBV7-8
CASSFGSGYTF
TGTGCCAGCAGCTTTGGGTCAGGCTACACCTTC
>TRBD2|few|TRBJ2-3|TRBV7-2
CASSWKGTSGGPLSTDTQYF
TGTGCCAGCAGCTGGAAGGGGACTAGCGGGGGGCCCCTCTCCACAGATACGCAGTATTTT
>TRBD2|few|TRBJ2-3|TRBV12-3/TRBV12-4
CASSSGLDTDTQYF
TGTGCCAGCAGTTCCGGACTAGACACAGATACGCAGTATTTT
>.|many|TRBJ1-4|TRBV15
CATSTGQGPNEKLFF
TGTGCCACCAGCACTGGGCAGGGACCTAATGAAAAACTGTTTTTT
>TRBD2|many|TRBJ2-1|TRBV24-1
CATSDTTSAEQFF
TGTGCCACCAGTGACACGACTAGCGCTGAGCAGTTCTTC
>.|many|TRBJ1-5|TRBV18
CASSPGQNQPQHF
TGTGCCAGCTCACCCGGACAGAATCAGCCCCAGCATTTT
>TRBD1|many|TRBJ1-1|TRBV7-9
CASSLAGTGIEAFF
TGTGCCAGCAGCTTAGCCGGGACAGGGATCGAAGCTTTCTTT
>.|many|TRBJ1-1|TRBV6-6
CASSGQLNTEAFF
TGTGCCAGCAGCGGACAGTTGAACACTGAAGCTTTCTTT
>TRBD1|many|TRBJ1-6|TRBV4-1
CASSQEYSGTGDNSPLHF
TGCGCCAGCAGCCAAGAGTACAGCGGGACAGGAGATAATTCACCCCTCCACTTT
>.|many|TRBJ2-2|TRBV10-3
CAISEFPGELFF
TGTGCCATCAGTGAGTTCCCCGGGGAGCTGTTTTTT
>TRBD2|many|TRBJ2-3|TRBV7-2
CASSFVAGGSTDTQYF
TGTGCCAGCAGCTTTGTAGCGGGGGGCAGCACAGATACGCAGTATTTT
>TRBD1|many|TRBJ2-7|TRBV5-1
CASSSTSPGTGNDEQYF
TGCGCCAGCAGCTCGACATCCCCTGGGACAGGTAACGACGAGCAGTACTTC
>TRBD2|once|TRBJ2-3|TRBV24-1
CATSDFPQRGSTDTQYF
TGTGCCACCAGTGATTTTCCCCAGCGGGGGAGCACAGATACGCAGTATTTT
>.|many|TRBJ2-6|TRBV6-4
CASSDSNSGANVLTF
TGTGCCAGCAGTGACTCTAACTCTGGGGCCAACGTCCTGACTTTC
>.|many|TRBJ2-3|TRBV7-9
CASSLTPRGGLGTDTQYF
TGTGCCAGCAGCTTAACTCCCAGGGGCGGGTTGGGGACAGATACGCAGTATTTT
>.|many|TRBJ1-2|TRBV7-6
CASSLAGGKSPYTF
TGTGCCAGCAGCTTAGCAGGGGGGAAAAGCCCCTACACCTTC
>TRBD1|many|TRBJ2-2|TRBV7-7
CASSQGQGASGELFF
TGTGCCAGCAGCCAGGGACAGGGGGCTTCCGGGGAGCTGTTTTTT
>.|many|TRBJ1-2|TRBV12-3/TRBV12-4
CASGSGGAYNYGYTF
TGTGCCAGCGGTTCCGGGGGGGCTTATAACTATGGCTACACCTTC
>TRBD2|many|TRBJ2-1|TRBV27
CASTLAGGSSYNEQFF
TGTGCCAGCACCCTAGCGGGGGGGAGCTCCTACAATGAGCAGTTCTTC
>.|many|TRBJ1-1|TRBV6-6
CASRTSDTEAFF
TGTGCCAGCAGGACGAGCGACACTGAAGCTTTCTTT
>.|.|TRBJ1-4|TRBV5-5
CASRLGSAGEKLFF
TGTGCCAGCAGGTTGGGCTCGGCTGGTGAAAAACTGTTTTTT
>.|many|TRBJ2-2|TRBV2
CASTRDISGELFF
TGTGCCAGCACAAGGGACATTTCCGGGGAGCTGTTTTTT
>TRBD2|many|TRBJ2-1|TRBV5-1
CASSWSGGEYNEQFF
TGCGCCAGCAGCTGGAGCGGGGGAGAATACAATGAGCAGTTCTTC
>TRBD1|many|TRBJ1-1|TRBV7-9
CASRLLQGDGNTEAFF
TGTGCCAGCAGGCTCCTCCAGGGGGATGGGAACACTGAAGCTTTCTTT
>TRBD1|.|TRBJ1-3|TRBV25-1
CASTSARTGQPNTIYF
TGTGCCAGCACCTCAGCTAGGACAGGCCAACCGAACACCATATATTTT
>TRBD2|many|TRBJ2-4|TRBV7-2
CASSPGLAGANIQYF
TGTGCCAGCAGCCCGGGACTAGCGGGGGCAAACATTCAGTACTTC
>.|few|TRBJ1-1|TRBV5-4
CASSRTTTNTEAFF
TGTGCCAGCAGCAGGACGACAACGAACACTGAAGCTTTCTTT
>.|many|TRBJ2-1|TRBV7-3
CASSLRGNEQFF
TGTGCCAGCAGCTTAAGGGGGAATGAGCAGTTCTTC
>.|many|TRBJ1-2|TRBV6-5
CASSYGILRTVYGYTF
TGTGCCAGCAGTTACGGGATCCTCAGGACCGTGTATGGCTACACCTTC